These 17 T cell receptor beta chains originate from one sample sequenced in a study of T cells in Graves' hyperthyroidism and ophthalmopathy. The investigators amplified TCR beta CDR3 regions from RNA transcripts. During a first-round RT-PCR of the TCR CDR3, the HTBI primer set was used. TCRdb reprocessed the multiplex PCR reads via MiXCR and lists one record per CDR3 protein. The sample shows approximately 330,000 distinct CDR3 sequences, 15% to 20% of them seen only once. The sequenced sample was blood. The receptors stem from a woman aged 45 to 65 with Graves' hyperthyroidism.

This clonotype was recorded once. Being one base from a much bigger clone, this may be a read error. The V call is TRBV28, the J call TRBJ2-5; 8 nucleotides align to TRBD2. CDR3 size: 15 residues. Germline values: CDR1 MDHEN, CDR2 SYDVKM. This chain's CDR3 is CACSSPSGSKETQYF. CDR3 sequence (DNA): TGTGCCTGCAGTTCTCCCAGCGGGAGTAAAGAGACCCAGTACTTC.

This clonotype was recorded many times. The CDR3 sequence: CASSFSGATTEETQYF. Written as DNA, the CDR3 is TGTGCCAGCAGTTTCTCGGGGGCTACTACCGAAGAGACCCAGTACTTC. The gene calls are TRBV28 and TRBJ2-5, with D perhaps TRBD1 or TRBD2 (6 bases each). CDR3 length equals 16 residues. V was shortened by 3 bases and J by 3 bases, with 17 bases between the two germline ends. CDR1 and CDR2 (germline): MDHEN, SYDVKM. Variable domain in full (rest from reference TRBV28 and TRBJ2-5): DVKVTQSSRYLVKRTGEKVFLECVQDMDHENMFWYRQDPGLGLRLIYFSYDVKMKEKGDIPEGYSVSREKKERFSLILESASTNQTSMYLCASSFSGATTEETQYFGPGTRLLVL.

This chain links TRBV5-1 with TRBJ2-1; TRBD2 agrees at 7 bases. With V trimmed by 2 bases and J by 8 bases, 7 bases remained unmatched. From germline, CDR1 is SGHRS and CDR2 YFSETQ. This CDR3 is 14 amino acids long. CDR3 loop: CASSLGGSTDEQFF. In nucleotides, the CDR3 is TGCGCCAGCAGCTTAGGCGGGAGTACAGATGAGCAGTTCTTC.

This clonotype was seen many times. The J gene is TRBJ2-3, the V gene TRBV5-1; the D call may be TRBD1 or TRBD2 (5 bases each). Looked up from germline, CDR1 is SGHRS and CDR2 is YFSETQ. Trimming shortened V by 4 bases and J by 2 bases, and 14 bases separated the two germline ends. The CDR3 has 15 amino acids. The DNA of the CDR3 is TGCGCCAGCAGCCCTCGGGGCAGAATCACAGATACGCAGTATTTT. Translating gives CASSPRGRITDTQYF.

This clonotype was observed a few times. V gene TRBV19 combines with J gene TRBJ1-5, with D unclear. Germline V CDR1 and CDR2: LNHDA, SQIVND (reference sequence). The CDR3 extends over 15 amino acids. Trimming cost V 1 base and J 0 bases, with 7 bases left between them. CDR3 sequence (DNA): TGTGCCAGTAGTATAGTTTCAGATAGCAATCAGCCCCAGCATTTT. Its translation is CASSIVSDSNQPQHF.

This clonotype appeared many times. The CDR3 here is CASSPGGPTYNEQFF. The CDR3 DNA sequence: TGTGCCAGCAGTCCGGGAGGCCCCACCTACAATGAGCAGTTCTTC. The genes are TRBV27 and TRBJ2-1; 7 bases are a match to TRBD2. The ends lost 5 bases at V and 2 bases at J; junction bases unmatched: 6. The length of the CDR3 is 15 residues. Germline V lookup: CDR1 MNHEY, CDR2 SMNVEV (reference sequence).

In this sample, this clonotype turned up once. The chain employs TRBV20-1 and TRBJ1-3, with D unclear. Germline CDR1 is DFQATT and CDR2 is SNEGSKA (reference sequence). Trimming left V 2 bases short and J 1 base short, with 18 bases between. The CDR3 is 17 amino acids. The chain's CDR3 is CSARRVSGVGSGNTIYF. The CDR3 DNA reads TGCAGTGCTAGAAGGGTTTCGGGAGTAGGATCTGGAAACACCATATATTTT.

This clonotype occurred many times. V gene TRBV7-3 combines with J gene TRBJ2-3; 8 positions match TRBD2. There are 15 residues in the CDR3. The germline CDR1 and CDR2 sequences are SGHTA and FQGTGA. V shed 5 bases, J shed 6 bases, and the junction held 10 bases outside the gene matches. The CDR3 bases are TGTGCCAGCAGCAAAACTAGCGGAGATGGGGATACGCAGTATTTT. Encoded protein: CASSKTSGDGDTQYF.

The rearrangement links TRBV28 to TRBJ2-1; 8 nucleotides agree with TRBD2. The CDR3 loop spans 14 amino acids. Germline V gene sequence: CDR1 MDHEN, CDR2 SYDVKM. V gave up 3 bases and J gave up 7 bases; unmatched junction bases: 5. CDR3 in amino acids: CASSLHGGGNEQFF. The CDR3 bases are TGTGCCAGCAGTTTGCACGGGGGGGGAAATGAGCAGTTCTTC.

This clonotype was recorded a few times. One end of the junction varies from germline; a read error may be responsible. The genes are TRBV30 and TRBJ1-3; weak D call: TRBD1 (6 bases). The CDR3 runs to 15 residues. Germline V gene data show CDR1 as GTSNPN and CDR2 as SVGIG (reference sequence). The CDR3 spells CAWRAKGGTRPWLHF. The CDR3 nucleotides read TGTGCCTGGAGAGCTAAGGGAGGGACACGACCCTGGCTGCATTTT.

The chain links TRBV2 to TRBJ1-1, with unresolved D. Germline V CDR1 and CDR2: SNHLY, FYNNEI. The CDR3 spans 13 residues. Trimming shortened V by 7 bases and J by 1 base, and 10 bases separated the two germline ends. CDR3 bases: TGTGCCAGCACCGCAACTTGGAACACTGAAGCTTTCTTT. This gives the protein CASTATWNTEAFF. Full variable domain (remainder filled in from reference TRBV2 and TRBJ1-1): EPEVTQTPSHQVTQMGQEVILRCVPISNHLYFYWYRQILGQKVEFLVSFYNNEISEKSEIFDDQFSVERPDGSNFTLKIRSTKLEDSAMYFCASTATWNTEAFFGQGTRLTVV.

The CDR3 here is CASSEAGLEWGEQYV. Written as DNA, the CDR3 is TGTGCCAGCAGTGAAGCGGGGCTGGAGTGGGGGGAGCAGTACGTC. V gene TRBV6-1 combines with J gene TRBJ2-7; D is possibly TRBD1 or TRBD2 (5 bases each). CDR3 length equals 15 residues. Germline V gene lookup returns CDR1 MNHNS and CDR2 SASEGT. Between the trimmed V and J ends, which lost 0 bases and 7 bases, there was a span of 16 bases.

The CDR3 loop reads CASSDPSDMYNEKLFF. The CDR3 DNA sequence: TGTGCCAGCAGTGATCCCTCCGACATGTATAATGAAAAACTGTTTTTT. The chain combines TRBV25-1 with TRBJ1-4; no clear D gene. The CDR3 sequence is 16 residues long. V lost 3 bases, J lost 4 bases, and 15 bases lay in between. Germline V gene lookup returns CDR1 MGHDK and CDR2 SYGVNS.

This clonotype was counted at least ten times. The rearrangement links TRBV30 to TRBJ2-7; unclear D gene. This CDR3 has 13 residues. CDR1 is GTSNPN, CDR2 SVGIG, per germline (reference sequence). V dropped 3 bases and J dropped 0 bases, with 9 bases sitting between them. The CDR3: CAWSSPTSYEQYF. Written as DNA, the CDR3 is TGTGCCTGGAGCTCCCCGACCTCCTACGAGCAGTACTTC.

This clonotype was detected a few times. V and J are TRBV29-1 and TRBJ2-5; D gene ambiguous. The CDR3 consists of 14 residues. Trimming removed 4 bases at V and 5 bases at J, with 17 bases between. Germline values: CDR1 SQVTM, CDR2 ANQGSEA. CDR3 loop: CSVVGGTGLETQYF. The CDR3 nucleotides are TGCAGCGTTGTAGGCGGTACCGGGTTGGAGACCCAGTACTTC.

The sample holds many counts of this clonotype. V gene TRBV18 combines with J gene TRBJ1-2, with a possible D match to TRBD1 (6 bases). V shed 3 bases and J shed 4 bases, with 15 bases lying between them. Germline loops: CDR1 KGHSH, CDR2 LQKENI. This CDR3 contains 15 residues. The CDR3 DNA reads TGTGCCAGCTCACCCAGATTGGACAGAGGCTATGGCTACACCTTC. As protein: CASSPRLDRGYGYTF.

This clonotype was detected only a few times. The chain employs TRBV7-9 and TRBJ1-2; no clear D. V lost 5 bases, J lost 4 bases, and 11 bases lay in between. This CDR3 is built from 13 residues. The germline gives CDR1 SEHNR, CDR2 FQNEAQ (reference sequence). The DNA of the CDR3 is TGTGCCAGCAGCCCCACCTACGGCTATGGCTACACCTTC. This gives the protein CASSPTYGYGYTF.